The rows below give T cell receptor beta chains drawn from one sample of a study of cytomegalovirus exposure and HLA in healthy donors. Clones were sequenced by immunoSEQ multiplex PCR, and TCRdb holds only the in-frame ones, with some missing. This table has roughly 100,000 clones, approximately 66% appearing once. Sequencing was done on a sample of PBMCs. These receptors came from a woman between 50 and 59 years old in good health and CMV-seronegative. Each CDR3 is given without its conserved first and last residue. D genes are given only for firm matches. The size field is filled for only some rows; it gives once, few, many or a size class.

clone_size d_call j_call v_call cdr3_aa
few TRBD2 TRBJ2-1 TRBV6-6 ASSAGGPGNEQF
. TRBD1 TRBJ1-2 TRBV6-6 ASTEGTGVTSYGYT
few . TRBJ1-1 TRBV7-8 ASSFLGGMNTEAF
. . TRBJ2-5 TRBV5-1 ASSWTIQETQY
. TRBD1 TRBJ2-1 TRBV28 ASRPGGSYNEQF
. . TRBJ1-5 TRBV2 ASSLDRTPSNQPQH
. TRBD2 TRBJ2-1 TRBV5-5 ASSPRTSGVYNEQF
. . TRBJ2-5 TRBV18 ASSPPGLRETQY
. . TRBJ2-7 TRBV5-6 ASSLSVSYEQY
few . TRBJ1-2 TRBV7-2 ASSPDSSNYGYT
. . TRBJ1-4 TRBV28 ASCGDEKLF